This T cell receptor (beta chain) was identified during a study of cytotoxic CD8 clonotypes in ibrutinib-treated CLL. About the study: Response samples were taken after a median roughly twelve months of treatment, range 6 to 36. General study findings and limits: Age-matched healthy donor levels were exceeded by baseline clonality, which tracked circulating CD8+ T-cell counts. Shared public clonotypes were rare, and on treatment they either got smaller or stayed the same.

As to this clone: Its antigen remains unidentified.

Target depth was 1 in 200,000 to 1 in 1 million T cells, about 10x per clonotype. Libraries were prepared by immunoSEQ multiplex PCR; TCRdb keeps only in-frame clonotypes and omits some of them. The table lists 130,000 or so clones, 60% to 80% of them singletons. Germline assignment: CDR1 ENHRY and CDR2 SYGVKD. CDR3 length equals 14 residues. With 11 bases removed from V and 0 bases from J, the gap between germline ends came to 17 bases. The gene calls are TRBV10-3 and TRBJ2-7; maybe TRBD1 (6 bases). The sequencing used PBMCs, collected after 12 months of ibrutinib treatment. The sequence was collected from a human donor with chronic lymphocytic leukemia. The CDR3 DNA reads TGTGCCGTCGCCGGGACACAGAGCTCCTACGAGCAGTACTTC. Protein sequence: CAVAGTQSSYEQYF.